Detailed here is one T cell receptor beta chain. This record belongs to a study of blood T cell repertoires in COVID-19. The method was immunoSEQ multiplex PCR; TCRdb's version includes in-frame clones alone and lacks a portion of them. Found here are about 120,000 clones, 85% to 90% of them singletons; the top ten hold approximately 28%. Between the trimmed V and J ends, which lost 2 bases and 3 bases, there was a span of 10 bases. The CDR3 has 14 amino acids. Germline V gene sequence: CDR1 MDHEN, CDR2 SYDVKM. The source material was peripheral blood. The clonotype was recovered from a man between 65 and 85 years old with active or convalescent COVID-19. V usage is TRBV28 and J usage is TRBJ1-1; D perhaps matches TRBD1 (6 bases). CDR3 protein: CASSLKQGYTEAFF. The CDR3 nucleotides read TGTGCCAGCAGTTTAAAACAGGGTTACACTGAAGCTTTCTTT.